This T cell receptor (beta chain) derives from a study of human T cells and chemical hapten exposure (dated by TCRdb to the early 2020s). With respect to the entire study: For sensitization, 2% DPC in acetone was applied to a roughly 2 cm by roughly 2 cm area of upper inner arm skin. For TCR sequencing, blood came from 25 to 30 alopecia patients at anywhere from one to four time points (pre-sensitization, 2, 6 and 24 weeks). Alopecia areata with under or over 50% scalp involvement, alopecia totalis and alopecia universalis were represented in the patient cohort, which was mostly female. Libraries were pooled for sequencing, and variation in per-sample TCR yields was attributed mainly to small differences in library volumes within the pool. Blood was sampled from patients pre-sensitization (week 0) and at 2, 6 and about 24 weeks after DPC sensitization. Throughout the study period of roughly 24 weeks, patients also received therapeutic DPC doses to the scalp every week. Patch tests used Finn chambers with 0.01% DPC on the upper back, scored after 6 days by International Contact Dermatitis Research Group standards. The study tracked peripheral blood TCR repertoire changes in vivo during primary and secondary sensitization to the hapten diphenylcyclopropenone (DPC) in alopecia patients. Study-level results and caveats: A positive correlation was found between the number of PT1 expanded TCRs and patch test score, with significance reached at thresholds 8, 16 and 32 but not 4. DPC sensitization did not change the number of TCRs with a frequency above 1 in 1000, and there was no evidence of changes in global repertoire structure. Repeated subsampling changed both the strength of the expansion versus patch-test correlation and the threshold at which that correlation became significant. All patients had alopecia, a presumed autoimmune disease, so their immune response might differ from that of healthy individuals. Expanded TCRs formed significantly more large CDR3 similarity clusters than pre-sensitization or healthy control sets, consistent with antigen-driven responses.

The protocol used for the library was RACE. These reads were obtained on a NextSeq 500. During library preparation, unique molecular identifiers were attached to individual cDNA molecules so that TCRs could be counted in a quantitative, reproducible way. Both TCR alpha and TCR beta chains were sequenced from each blood RNA sample. Concerning the study's data processing: A median of roughly 99,000 TCRs per sample was observed, with a range of roughly 20,000 to 750,000. The Decombinator software suite was used to annotate the V, J and CDR3 of the TCR reads. For PS versus PT1 abundance plots, all samples were subsampled to the same number of TCRs (28,000). TCRs were defined as expanded if absent before sensitization and observed at least eight times at the 2-week time point. In-frame beta chains were kept once TCRdb had trimmed the public reads at Q25 with fastp and called clones with MiXCR. Every CDR3 protein is listed once, alongside the most common genes and DNA of its rows. These V and J calls rely on TCRdb rather than the paper's analysis. The sample contains 330,000 or so distinct CDR3 sequences, about 6% of them found a single time. Together, the top ten hold around 5.6% of the sample.

A remark on this clonotype: Its antigen is currently not known. Nothing much larger sits one base from this clone, and base qualities are not available.

This specimen's time point label, interpreted: patch test 2, 6 weeks after DPC sensitization. The treatment or condition label here, explained by the study, means: therapeutic diphenylcyclopropenone sensitization with weekly scalp DPC. Blood at each patch-test visit was drawn before the patch test was applied. Patients were eligible if aged 18 to 70, diagnosed with alopecia and judged suitable for DPC therapy, and pregnant patients were excluded. Unfractionated whole blood was collected in Tempus Blood RNA tubes, and total RNA was extracted from that blood. This sequence was found in a woman between 18 and 29 years old with alopecia areata. Some clones in this sample may be carry-over from other donors' samples. Sequenced material: whole blood, taken in connection with sensitization to the hapten diphenylcyclopropenone (DPC).

Here the CDR3 is given as CASSPELAGYNEQFF. The DNA sequence reads TGTGCCAGCAGTCCGGAACTAGCGGGGTACAATGAGCAGTTCTTC. The V and J segments used are TRBV27 and TRBJ2-1; 10 central bases correspond to TRBD2. There are 15 amino acids in the CDR3, from cysteine to phenylalanine inclusive. Solely the CDR3 DNA is kept, with 45 bases framed from the first base. Trimming removed 5 bases from V and 4 bases from J; the gene matches leave 5 bases unexplained. CDR1 MNHEY and CDR2 SMNVEV were looked up in the germline V gene (reference sequence).